Presented here are 9 T cell receptor beta chains from one specimen sequenced in a study of control samples from healthy donors and cancer patients (dated by TCRdb to 2018 to 2020). The library was prepared using the immunoSEQ multiplex PCR assay. TCRdb holds this immuneACCESS table with in-frame rearrangements only. Some clones are missing; in checked studies, unresolved V genes explain under half, and the rest has no known cause. This sample holds over 110,000 clones; 80% to 95% were observed only once. Jointly, the top ten make up about 10% of the sample. Sequenced sample: blood. Receptor source: a man aged 30-40 years in good health.

V usage is TRBV27 and J usage is TRBJ1-2, with D unresolved. Germline V gene data show CDR1 as MNHEY and CDR2 as SMNVEV (reference sequence). The CDR3 length is 13 residues. V gave up 5 bases and J gave up 4 bases, with 11 bases separating them. The CDR3 coding sequence is TGTGCCAGCAGTCAAGGACGGGTCTATGGCTACACCTTC. This encodes CASSQGRVYGYTF.

J is TRBJ2-2 and V is TRBV6-4, with a weak D call TRBD2 (5 bases). Trimming removed 0 bases at V and 6 bases at J, with 8 bases between. This CDR3 region has 14 residues. The germline gives CDR1 MRHNA, CDR2 SNTAGT. Here the CDR3 DNA reads TGTGCCAGCAGTGACTCGGAGGCGTCCGGGGAGCTGTTTTTT. The encoded protein is CASSDSEASGELFF.

V is TRBV3-1 (or the pseudogene TRBV3-2) and J is TRBJ2-1; the D call may be TRBD1 or TRBD2 (5 bases each). Germline-derived CDR1 and CDR2 are LGHDT and YNNKEL (reference sequence). Trimming cost V 0 bases and J 6 bases, with 18 bases left between them. This CDR3 is 17 amino acids long. The CDR3 spells CASSQEGEGRVGNEQFF. The CDR3 nucleotides are TGTGCCAGCAGCCAAGAGGGAGAAGGCAGGGTGGGCAATGAGCAGTTCTTC.

This rearrangement joins TRBV7-6 to TRBJ2-1; TRBD2 agrees at 7 bases. This CDR3 is built from 16 residues. CDR1 is SGHVS and CDR2 is FNYEAQ in the germline V gene. V lost 3 bases to trimming and J lost 1 base; unmatched junction nucleotides: 6. This chain's CDR3 is CASSFSGRQSYNEQFF. The CDR3, as DNA: TGTGCCAGCAGCTTCTCCGGGAGGCAGTCCTACAATGAGCAGTTCTTC. The whole variable domain, filled in from reference TRBV7-6 and TRBJ2-1, reads GAGVSQSPRYKVTKRGQDVALRCDPISGHVSLYWYRQALGQGPEFLTYFNYEAQQDKSGLPNDRFSAERPEGSISTLTIQRTEQRDSAMYRCASSFSGRQSYNEQFFGPGTRLTVL.

The CDR3 sequence: CAWSVPHYGTSNEWAFF. In nucleotides, the CDR3 is TGTGCCTGGAGTGTTCCCCATTACGGGACATCTAACGAGTGGGCTTTCTTT. V gene TRBV30 combines with J gene TRBJ1-1; D might be TRBD1 (6 bases). This CDR3 is built from 17 residues. CDR1 is GTSNPN and CDR2 is SVGIG in the germline V gene (reference sequence). The V end lost 0 bases, the J end lost 11 bases, and 28 bases lay between the germline ends.

V usage is TRBV18 and J usage is TRBJ2-7, with TRBD2 matching over 11 bases. Germline loops: CDR1 KGHSH, CDR2 LQKENI. The V segment lost 2 bases and the J segment 4 bases; nucleotides outside the gene matches: 4. The CDR3 sequence is 15 residues long. Here the CDR3 reads CASSPGTSGSYEQYF. The CDR3 nucleotides read TGTGCCAGCTCACCAGGGACTAGCGGTTCATACGAGCAGTACTTC.

The chain recombines TRBV28 with TRBJ1-4, with TRBD1 matching 12 bases. After removal of 6 bases from V and 8 bases from J, the junction contained 7 bases not matched to a gene. The CDR3 length is 15 residues. Per the germline V gene, CDR1 is MDHEN and CDR2 is SYDVKM. For the CDR3, the DNA is TGTGCCAGCAGCTGGGACAGGGGGCGCGGGGAAAAACTGTTTTTT. Its translation is CASSWDRGRGEKLFF.

The chain is built from TRBV5-6 and TRBJ1-3; the D gene is possibly TRBD1 (5 bases). The CDR3 runs 17 residues. Trimming left V 4 bases short and J 0 bases short, with 17 bases between. Germline lookup yields CDR1 SGHDT and CDR2 YYEEEE. The CDR3 bases are TGTGCCAGCAGCAGGGCGGGACGTCACTACTCTGGAAACACCATATATTTT. Translation gives CASSRAGRHYSGNTIYF. Full variable domain (missing parts from reference TRBV5-6 and TRBJ1-3): DAGVTQSPTHLIKTRGQQVTLRCSPKSGHDTVSWYQQALGQGPQFIFQYYEEEERQRGNFPDRFSGHQFPNYSSELNVNALLLGDSALYLCASSRAGRHYSGNTIYFGEGSWLTVV.

J is TRBJ2-7 and V is TRBV6-5; D is tentatively TRBD1 or TRBD2 (5 bases each). CDR1 and CDR2 from the germline V gene are MNHEY and SVGAGI. Trimming took off 7 bases at V and 5 bases at J, with 18 bases between the two ends. The CDR3 length is 14 residues. The CDR3 sequence is CASIPGRDADEQYF. CDR3 in DNA: TGTGCCAGCATTCCTGGACGGGACGCCGACGAGCAGTACTTC.